This T cell receptor beta chain was found in a study of shared clonotypes between healthy human individuals. The V gene's germline CDR1 is SNHLY and CDR2 FYNNEI. V was trimmed by 8 bases and J by 0 bases, leaving 5 bases between them. This CDR3 contains 12 residues. Study conclusions and caveats: Naive subsets, compared against memory subsets, generally had larger estimated richness values. Clonotypes that were shared across a handful of donors made up around 5% of naive CD4 clonotypes.

The authors distributed each subset's genomic DNA evenly over several immunoSEQ plates. Some clones are missing from TCRdb's copy, which holds only in-frame ones; the method was immunoSEQ multiplex PCR. The data hold about 2.4 million clones, with 80% to 95% observed a single time. As regards this clone: Its antigen is unknown. The same CDR3 arises from other DNA sequences in this sample as well.

Free of recent acute infections or vaccinations, the donors were healthy HIV-negative adults. The chain uses TRBV2 and TRBJ1-3; D uncertain. Material for sequencing was naive CD4+ T cells from PBMCs. As to subset: CD45RA+ positively selected. This receptor was obtained from a man aged 18 to 29 in good health. Some clones in this sample may be carry-over from other donors' samples. The CDR3 sequence: CASRYSGNTIYF. The CDR3 DNA is TGTGCCAGCCGATACTCTGGAAACACCATATATTTT.